These 17 T cell receptor beta chains were sequenced from one sample in a study of cytomegalovirus exposure and HLA in healthy donors. Clones were sequenced by immunoSEQ multiplex PCR, and TCRdb holds only the in-frame ones, with some missing. Altogether about 70,000 clones are present, roughly 94% being singletons, with the ten largest covering around 1.5%. The material sequenced was PBMCs. The receptors stem from a man between 18 and 29 years old in good health and CMV-seropositive.

The rearrangement joins TRBV6-1 to TRBJ2-2; 7 bases agree with TRBD1. Germline-derived CDR1 and CDR2 are MNHNS and SASEGT. This CDR3 region has 14 residues. J was trimmed by 2 bases and V by 7 bases; bases with no gene match: 4. CDR3 nucleotides: TGTGCCAGCACCCGACAGGGCAACACCGGGGAGCTGTTTTTT. Translated: CASTRQGNTGELFF.

The chain uses TRBV28 and TRBJ2-7, with D possibly TRBD1 on 5 matching bases. Trimming took 4 bases from V and 3 from J, leaving 13 bases between them. This CDR3 has 14 residues. CDR1 and CDR2 (germline): MDHEN, SYDVKM. The CDR3 reads CASSYHGRDYEQYF. In nucleotides, the CDR3 is TGTGCCAGCAGTTACCACGGCAGGGACTACGAGCAGTACTTC.

Only one count was recorded for this clone. The CDR3 is CASSLVRTSGRFQETQYF. The CDR3 nucleotides are TGTGCCAGCAGCTTAGTTAGGACTAGCGGGAGGTTCCAAGAGACCCAGTACTTC. The chain combines TRBV7-8 with TRBJ2-5; 14 bases are a match to TRBD2. This CDR3 has 18 amino acids. Per the germline V gene, CDR1 is SGHVS and CDR2 is FQNEAQ. V shed 1 base and J 1 base; nucleotides not matched to a gene: 5.

The chain carries TRBV19 and TRBJ2-7; a weak D match, TRBD2 (6 bases). Germline V lookup: CDR1 LNHDA, CDR2 SQIVND (reference sequence). V was trimmed by 3 bases and J by 2 bases, leaving 8 bases between them. The CDR3 is 13 amino acids. CDR3 DNA sequence: TGTGCCAGTAGTATGGGGGGAGCCTACGAGCAGTACTTC. Residues: CASSMGGAYEQYF. Full variable domain (remainder filled in from reference TRBV19 and TRBJ2-7): DGGITQSPKYLFRKEGQNVTLSCEQNLNHDAMYWYRQDPGQGLRLIYYSQIVNDFQKGDIAEGYSVSREKKESFPLTVTSAQKNPTAFYLCASSMGGAYEQYFGPGTRLTVT.

The chain couples TRBV6-5 to TRBJ2-2; TRBD1 might be the D (5 bases). With 10 bases removed from V and 4 bases from J, the gap between germline ends came to 10 bases. The V gene's germline CDR1 is MNHEY and CDR2 SVGAGI. The CDR3 is made up of 12 amino acids. The CDR3 DNA reads TGTGCCACCACAGGTCCCACCGGGGAGCTGTTTTTT. Translating it yields CATTGPTGELFF.

The rearrangement links TRBV5-1 to TRBJ2-7, with TRBD2 identical over 8 bases. Trimming took 4 bases from V and 6 from J; bases not matched to a gene: 18. Germline V gene lookup returns CDR1 SGHRS and CDR2 YFSETQ. This CDR3 comprises 17 residues. CDR3 loop: CASSRLPEREKAREQYF. CDR3 nucleotides: TGCGCCAGCAGCCGCCTTCCCGAGCGGGAGAAAGCGCGCGAGCAGTACTTC. The full variable domain, its missing parts supplied by reference TRBV5-1 and TRBJ2-7, is KAGVTQTPRYLIKTRGQQVTLSCSPISGHRSVSWYQQTPGQGLQFLFEYFSETQRNKGNFPGRFSGRQFSNSRSEMNVSTLELGDSALYLCASSRLPEREKAREQYFGPGTRLTVT.

The rearrangement uses TRBV4-1 and TRBJ2-7, with D perhaps matching TRBD1 (5 bases). The germline V gene has CDR1 MGHRA and CDR2 YSYEKL. The V and J ends lost 4 bases and 3 bases respectively, with 13 bases between them. The CDR3 sequence is 14 residues long. The chain's CDR3 is CASSPEAGYYEQYF. In nucleotides, the CDR3 is TGCGCCAGCAGCCCCGAGGCAGGGTACTACGAGCAGTACTTC.

Here the CDR3 reads CASSLSGSSGNTIYF. The CDR3 DNA reads as TGTGCCAGCAGCTTATCGGGTTCCTCTGGAAACACCATATATTTT. The chain combines TRBV11-2 with TRBJ1-3, with D unclear. V was cut by 2 bases and J by 0 bases, with 8 bases left in between. From germline, CDR1 is SGHAT and CDR2 FQNNGV. CDR3 size: 15 residues.

V and J are TRBV7-9 and TRBJ2-7; D is perhaps TRBD1 (6 bases). V lost 6 bases, J lost 2 bases, and 17 bases lay in between. Germline V gene data show CDR1 as SEHNR and CDR2 as FQNEAQ (reference sequence). The CDR3 extends over 15 amino acids. For the CDR3, the DNA is TGTGCCAGCAGTTGGGGGCCCAGGGATACCTACGAGCAGTACTTC. Translating it yields CASSWGPRDTYEQYF.

The V call is TRBV10-3, the J call TRBJ2-1, with TRBD2 matching over 14 bases. Trimming removed 5 bases from V and 9 bases from J; junction bases left unmatched: 21. This CDR3 contains 20 residues. Germline V lookup: CDR1 ENHRY, CDR2 SYGVKD. CDR3 nucleotides: TGTGCCATCAGTCAAACCTGGACTAGCGGGAGGCCCGGTCTTGGTAGTGAGCAGTTCTTC. Protein sequence: CAISQTWTSGRPGLGSEQFF.

For the CDR3, the DNA is TGTGCCACCAGAGGGTTAGCGGAGGGCGGCAATGAGCAGTTCTTC. Its protein is CATRGLAEGGNEQFF. V and J are TRBV10-3 and TRBJ2-1, with D perhaps matching TRBD2 (6 bases). CDR3 size: 15 residues. The V gene lost 10 bases and the J gene lost 6 bases, with 22 bases spanning the gap. CDR1 and CDR2 (germline): ENHRY, SYGVKD.

This rearrangement joins TRBV10-1 to TRBJ1-1, with D unresolved. V lost 6 bases, J lost 3 bases, and 14 bases lay in between. The CDR3 runs 14 residues. Germline loops: CDR1 WNHNN, CDR2 SYGVQD (reference sequence). The CDR3 DNA sequence: TGCGCCAGCAGCGCCTATAGAACCGACACTGAAGCTTTCTTT. Encoded protein: CASSAYRTDTEAFF.

The chain carries TRBV2 and TRBJ2-7, with 7 nucleotides matching TRBD2. Germline V lookup: CDR1 SNHLY, CDR2 FYNNEI. The length of the CDR3 is 14 residues. The V and J ends lost 7 bases and 3 bases, in that order; junction bases with no gene match: 9. CDR3 sequence: CASKQLGLIYEQYF. DNA for the CDR3: TGTGCCAGCAAACAATTGGGACTAATCTACGAGCAGTACTTC.

The V call is TRBV29-1, the J call TRBJ2-6, with TRBD2 as a possible D gene (6 bases). Looked up from germline, CDR1 is SQVTM and CDR2 is ANQGSEA. The V and J ends lost 5 bases and 2 bases respectively, with 7 bases between them. The CDR3 covers 13 residues. The CDR3 sequence: CSVSGAGANVLTF. The CDR3 nucleotides are TGCAGCGTTTCGGGAGCTGGGGCCAACGTCCTGACTTTC.

The rearrangement joins TRBV11-2 to TRBJ2-5, with 7 bases matching TRBD1. CDR1 is SGHAT, CDR2 FQNNGV, per germline. The CDR3 is made up of 14 amino acids. The ends lost 5 bases at V and 5 bases at J; junction bases unmatched: 8. CDR3 in amino acids: CASSLVTGSETQYF. The CDR3 region has the DNA TGTGCCAGCAGCCTAGTGACAGGGTCGGAGACCCAGTACTTC.

The chain couples TRBV2 to TRBJ2-2; 7 bases are shared with TRBD1. The V gene's germline CDR1 is SNHLY and CDR2 FYNNEI. The CDR3 is 15 residues long. Trimming removed 6 bases from V and 8 bases from J; junction bases left unmatched: 12. The CDR3 reads CASSTGQERGGELFF. DNA of the CDR3: TGTGCCAGCAGCACCGGACAGGAGCGCGGAGGGGAGCTGTTTTTT.

This clone was picked up one time. This chain links TRBV5-4 with TRBJ1-2; tentatively, D is TRBD1 (5 bases). The germline CDR1 and CDR2 sequences are SGHNT and YYREEE (reference sequence). The CDR3 consists of 14 residues. With 0 bases removed from V and 4 bases from J, the gap between germline ends came to 10 bases. The CDR3 loop reads CASSLAGGGYGYTF. DNA for the CDR3: TGTGCCAGCAGCTTGGCCGGGGGAGGCTATGGCTACACCTTC.